A selection of T cell receptor beta chains follows, all from one sample in a study of cytomegalovirus exposure and HLA in healthy donors. The assay was immunoSEQ multiplex PCR, and TCRdb's table has in-frame clones only and misses some. The sample includes fewer than 250,000 clones, 80% to 90% of them seen just once. Sequenced material: PBMCs. The origin of the receptors is a man younger than 40 in good health and CMV-seronegative. Each CDR3 is given with its conserved first and last residue. A D gene is named only where the DNA matches it firmly. Size is stated for part of the rows, as once, few or many counts, or as a class when the clone is expanded.

abundance	d_gene	len	j_gene	v_gene	CDR3nt	CDR3aa
.	TRBD2	15	TRBJ2-7	TRBV11-2	TGTGCCAGCAGCCACCCCGGGAGGGCCTCCTACGAGCAGTACTTC	CASSHPGRASYEQYF
.	.	15	TRBJ1-1	TRBV29-1	TGCAGCGCCCCTCTTCGGGGGGCAGTGAACACTGAAGCTTTCTTT	CSAPLRGAVNTEAFF
.	TRBD2	14	TRBJ2-1	TRBV15	TGTGCCACCAGTGTAGCGGGGGGAGGGGTTGAGCAGTTCTTC	CATSVAGGGVEQFF
.	TRBD1	16	TRBJ1-5	TRBV28	TGTGCCAGCAGTCCCTACAGGGGAACTAGCAATCAGCCCCAGCATTTT	CASSPYRGTSNQPQHF
.	.	13	TRBJ2-1	TRBV7-9	TGTGCCACCGGACTAGGTCAGGGGAATGAGCAGTTCTTC	CATGLGQGNEQFF
.	.	16	TRBJ2-5	TRBV9	TGTGCCAGCAGCGTAGCGTTAGAAGGGAGCCAAGAGACCCAGTACTTC	CASSVALEGSQETQYF
.	.	14	TRBJ2-3	TRBV6-5	TGTGCCAGCCGTGCCGGGGGGCGCACAGATACGCAGTATTTT	CASRAGGRTDTQYF
.	TRBD1	14	TRBJ2-1	TRBV5-4	TGTGCCAGCAGCTGGGACAGCTCCTACAATGAGCAGTTCTTC	CASSWDSSYNEQFF
.	.	16	TRBJ2-3	TRBV5-8	TGTGCCAGCAGCTTTAGGCAGGGGTCTTGGACAGATACGCAGTATTTT	CASSFRQGSWTDTQYF
.	TRBD2	14	TRBJ2-3	TRBV9	TGTGCCAGCAGCGTAGTGGAGCGGGGCGATACGCAGTATTTT	CASSVVERGDTQYF
.	TRBD1	14	TRBJ1-6	TRBV4-1	TGCGCCAGCAGCCAGACAGGGGCGGGTTCACCCCTCCACTTT	CASSQTGAGSPLHF
.	TRBD2	16	TRBJ2-5	TRBV18	TGTGCCAGCTCACCACAGGGACTAGCGGGGATGGAGACCCAGTACTTC	CASSPQGLAGMETQYF
few	.	16	TRBJ1-3	TRBV11-2	TGTGCCAGCAGCTTGGGTAGACAGGTCTCTGGAAACACCATATATTTT	CASSLGRQVSGNTIYF
.	TRBD1	16	TRBJ1-3	TRBV5-5	TGTGCCAGCAGCCGAGGGGACAGCAATGCTGGAAACACCATATATTTT	CASSRGDSNAGNTIYF
.	.	11	TRBJ1-2	TRBV11-2	TGTGCCAGCAGCTCGAACTATGGCTACACCTTC	CASSSNYGYTF
.	TRBD1	13	TRBJ2-5	TRBV7-2	TGTGCCAGCAGCTTTCTACAGGGGGAGACCCAGTACTTC	CASSFLQGETQYF
.	TRBD1	15	TRBJ1-3	TRBV5-1	TGCGCCAGCAGCACCGCCGGGACAGCTGGAAACACCATATATTTT	CASSTAGTAGNTIYF
.	TRBD2	14	TRBJ2-1	TRBV6-1	TGTGCCAGCAGAGCAACTAGCGGGGGGAGTGAGCAGTTCTTC	CASRATSGGSEQFF
.	.	13	TRBJ1-1	TRBV7-3	TGTGCCAGCAGCTTCGGGCAGGGCCTTGAAGCTTTCTTT	CASSFGQGLEAFF
.	TRBD2	14	TRBJ2-1	TRBV6-5	TGTGCCAGCACCCAACGGGGGGGTGGCAATGAGCAGTTCTTC	CASTQRGGGNEQFF
.	TRBD2	15	TRBJ2-5	TRBV28	TGTGCCAGCAGTTTGACTAGCGGGGGGCAAGAGACCCAGTACTTC	CASSLTSGGQETQYF
.	TRBD1	12	TRBJ2-5	TRBV18	TGTGCCAGCTCAAGACAGGGAGAGACCCAGTACTTC	CASSRQGETQYF
.	.	14	TRBJ2-2	TRBV5-4	TGTGCCAGCAGTGTAGACTCCCTCACCGGGGAGCTGTTTTTT	CASSVDSLTGELFF
.	.	17	TRBJ1-1	TRBV19	TGTGCCAGTAGTCCGACGGGCAGGGCCTTTTTGAACACTGAAGCTTTCTTT	CASSPTGRAFLNTEAFF
.	TRBD1	17	TRBJ1-5	TRBV4-1	TGCGCCAGCAGCCAACGCCAGGACAGGGGAGAGGGTCAGCCCCAGCATTTT	CASSQRQDRGEGQPQHF
.	TRBD1	15	TRBJ2-7	TRBV28	TGTGCCAGCAGTTTTCCTGACAGGGGAGAATACGAGCAGTACTTC	CASSFPDRGEYEQYF
.	.	16	TRBJ2-1	TRBV4-2	TGTGCCAGCAGCCGCGTAGGACAGACTATAAACAATGAGCAGTTCTTC	CASSRVGQTINNEQFF
once	.	15	TRBJ1-2	TRBV6-5	TGTGCCAGCAGTTACCGACAGTTATCTAACTATGGCTACACCTTC	CASSYRQLSNYGYTF
.	.	18	TRBJ1-6	TRBV4-1	TGCGCCAGCAGCCGGCTGGTGGACAGCAGCTCCTATAATTCACCCCTCCACTTT	CASSRLVDSSSYNSPLHF
few	.	16	TRBJ2-3	TRBV7-2	TGTGCCAGCAGCTCCCAGACACGGCTCCGCACAGATACGCAGTATTTT	CASSSQTRLRTDTQYF
.	.	14	TRBJ1-1	TRBV29-1	TGCAGCGTTGAGTCCCCCCCCATGAACACTGAAGCTTTCTTT	CSVESPPMNTEAFF
few	.	15	TRBJ1-1	TRBV6-8	TGTGCCAGCCTAGTCGGGACACAAGGGGACACTGAAGCTTTCTTT	CASLVGTQGDTEAFF
.	TRBD2	16	TRBJ2-2	TRBV6-6	TGTGCCACCCCTAGGGGTTTCAGGGAGGGCACCGGGGAGCTGTTTTTT	CATPRGFREGTGELFF
.	TRBD2	17	TRBJ2-5	TRBV14	TGTGCCAGCAGCGAAGGGTTAGTCACTAGCGGGGAAGAGACCCAGTACTTC	CASSEGLVTSGEETQYF
.	.	14	TRBJ1-5	TRBV6-5	TGTGCCAGCAGCCCGGGGGGGGGCGGGCAGCCCCAGCATTTT	CASSPGGGGQPQHF
few	.	13	TRBJ1-6	TRBV5-5	TGTGCCAGCAGCTTACAGTCGAATTCACCCCTCCACTTT	CASSLQSNSPLHF
.	TRBD1	15	TRBJ1-1	TRBV2	TGTGCCAGCAGTGGTAACAACAGGGGGGGAACTGAAGCTTTCTTT	CASSGNNRGGTEAFF
.	TRBD1	14	TRBJ1-4	TRBV9	TGTGCCAGCAGCGTAGGGACAGGGAATGAAAAACTGTTTTTT	CASSVGTGNEKLFF
.	.	13	TRBJ2-3	TRBV5-1	TGCGCCAGCAGCTCTATCCCGGGGGATACGCAGTATTTT	CASSSIPGDTQYF
.	TRBD1	16	TRBJ2-1	TRBV11-2	TGTGCCAGCAGCCGATTCCCACGGACAGGGGCCAATGAGCAGTTCTTC	CASSRFPRTGANEQFF
.	.	14	TRBJ2-1	TRBV7-3	TGTGCCAGCAGCTCGAAGAGCTCCTACAATGAGCAGTTCTTC	CASSSKSSYNEQFF
once	TRBD1	18	TRBJ2-2	TRBV11-2	TGTGCCAGCAGCTTACGGCTCCGGGACAGGGGGCATACCGGGGAGCTGTTTTTT	CASSLRLRDRGHTGELFF
.	TRBD2	16	TRBJ2-3	TRBV4-1	TGCGCCAGCAGCCAAGAGGAACTAGCGGGAGCAGATACGCAGTATTTT	CASSQEELAGADTQYF
.	.	19	TRBJ2-7	TRBV4-1	TGCGCCAGCAGCCCAGCTAGGGGGGGGCTGAGGGTTTCTTCCTACGAGCAGTACTTC	CASSPARGGLRVSSYEQYF
few	TRBD2	16	TRBJ2-3	TRBV19	TGTGCCAGTTCCCCACTAGCGGGGGCAAAAACAGATACGCAGTATTTT	CASSPLAGAKTDTQYF
.	.	16	TRBJ2-7	TRBV4-1	TGCGCCAGCAGCCAGGCTTCGGGACAAACGAACTACGAGCAGTACTTC	CASSQASGQTNYEQYF
.	.	12	TRBJ1-2	TRBV21-1	TGTGCCAGCAGCCCGGGACAGGGTCGCTACACCTTC	CASSPGQGRYTF
.	TRBD2	15	TRBJ2-7	TRBV6-1	TGTGCCAGCCAGCTGGGGGGGACTTACCCCTACGAGCAGTACTTC	CASQLGGTYPYEQYF
once	TRBD2	15	TRBJ2-2	TRBV5-1	TGCGCCAGCACTCCGGGAGGGCTAAACACCGGGGAGCTGTTTTTT	CASTPGGLNTGELFF
.	TRBD1	15	TRBJ2-2	TRBV19	TGTGCCAGTAGTATGGACAGGGGGTACACCGGGGAGCTGTTTTTT	CASSMDRGYTGELFF
.	.	15	TRBJ2-1	TRBV7-9	TGTGCCAGCAGCAACAGCGGAATCTCCTACAATGAGCAGTTCTTC	CASSNSGISYNEQFF
.	.	14	TRBJ1-3	TRBV5-1	TGCGCCAGCAGCGTCGCAGGGGAGGGGTACACCATATATTTT	CASSVAGEGYTIYF
.	.	16	TRBJ1-1	TRBV5-1	TGCGCCAGCAGCTTGGGAGGGGGGAGGGGGGCGGCTGAAGCTTTCTTT	CASSLGGGRGAAEAFF